The 23 T cell receptor beta chains below were found in one sample sequenced in a study of CD8 T cells in ankylosing spondylitis. MiXCR was run by TCRdb on the 5' RACE reads, yielding one entry per CDR3 protein. The table includes about 230,000 distinct CDR3 sequences, roughly 8.2% detected once. Sequenced sample: blood, either unsorted or a sorted T cell fraction (not recorded which). These receptors were collected from a female donor with ankylosing spondylitis or in good health (not recorded which).

Many counts were recorded for this clonotype. This sequence joins TRBV4-2 and TRBJ2-1, with TRBD2 identical over 9 bases. V lost 4 bases and J lost 4; bases outside the gene matches: 5. The V gene's germline CDR1 is LGHNA and CDR2 YNFKEQ. This CDR3 spans 15 amino acids. This CDR3 reads CASSRIAGAYNEQFF. As DNA, the CDR3 is TGTGCCAGCAGCCGAATAGCGGGGGCGTACAATGAGCAGTTCTTC.

Remarks on this clonotype: A much larger clone differs from this one at a single base, so this may be a read error. This CDR3 fails to terminate in the conserved phenylalanine or tryptophan, so it likely reflects a read error. Here the CDR3 reads CSVLGTSGNEQFI. The CDR3 DNA is TGCAGCGTTCTCGGGACTAGCGGCAATGAGCAGTTCATC. This chain connects TRBV29-1 to TRBJ2-1, with 11 bases lining up with TRBD2. V dropped 5 bases and J dropped 6; count of bases not matched to a gene: 3. This CDR3 contains 13 residues. Germline-derived CDR1 and CDR2 are SQVTM and ANQGSEA.

There are a few counts of this clonotype. The J gene is TRBJ1-1, the V gene TRBV5-5; D unresolved. The length of the CDR3 is 12 residues. V was cut by 1 base and J by 4 bases, with 5 bases left in between. The germline gives CDR1 SGHKS, CDR2 YYEKEE (reference sequence). The CDR3 spells CASSLKPTEAFF. CDR3 sequence (DNA): TGTGCCAGCAGCTTGAAGCCCACTGAAGCTTTCTTT.

This clonotype was seen many times. The CDR3 region has the DNA TGCGCCAGCAACTCGGGGTCTACTGATCCGCTCGAGCAGTACTTC. Amino acids: CASNSGSTDPLEQYF. The chain joins TRBV5-1 to TRBJ2-7, with TRBD2 as a possible D gene (5 bases). V was clipped by 6 bases and J by 6 bases, with 22 bases between them. This CDR3 comprises 15 residues. Germline CDR1 SGHRS, CDR2 YFSETQ.

Ten or more counts support this clonotype. The chain combines TRBV6-1 with TRBJ1-2; D not certain. The CDR3 has 14 residues. The ends were cut back, 6 bases at V and 0 bases at J, with 11 bases in the middle. Germline V gene lookup returns CDR1 MNHNS and CDR2 SASEGT. CDR3 loop: CASRPQTANYGYTF. CDR3 coding DNA: TGTGCCAGCAGACCTCAGACCGCTAACTATGGCTACACCTTC.

The chain carries TRBV28 and TRBJ1-1; TRBD1 might be the D (5 bases). Trimming shortened V by 3 bases and J by 6 bases, and 14 bases separated the two germline ends. CDR1 and CDR2 from the germline V gene are MDHEN and SYDVKM. The CDR3 totals 14 residues. CDR3: CASSFRGRVSEAFF. For the CDR3, the DNA is TGTGCCAGCAGTTTTCGGGGGAGAGTGTCTGAAGCTTTCTTT.

This clonotype was counted at least ten times. CDR3 nucleotide sequence: TGTGCCAGCAGCGACCCGCCGGGGCCGCCCCCCGAGCAGTACTTC. Translation: CASSDPPGPPPEQYF. V and J are TRBV5-8 and TRBJ2-7, with D perhaps TRBD1 or TRBD2 (5 bases each). The CDR3 consists of 15 residues. V lost 4 bases and J 6 bases, leaving 20 bases between the germline ends. Germline V CDR1 and CDR2: SGHTS, YDEGEE. Using reference TRBV5-8 and TRBJ2-7 for the parts outside the CDR3, the full variable domain is EAGVTQSPTHLIKTRGQQATLRCSPISGHTSVYWYQQALGLGLQFLLWYDEGEERNRGNFPPRFSGRQFPNYSSELNVNALELEDSALYLCASSDPPGPPPEQYFGPGTRLTVT.

This clonotype appeared many times. The rearrangement joins TRBV7-7 to TRBJ2-1; 10 bases map to TRBD1. Per germline, CDR1 SSHAT and CDR2 FNYEAQ (reference sequence). V lost 3 bases to trimming and J lost 4 bases; unmatched junction nucleotides: 3. The CDR3 has 15 residues. In DNA form, the CDR3 reads TGTGCCAGCAGCTTGGGACAGGGGCTATACAATGAGCAGTTCTTC. Translated, it gives CASSLGQGLYNEQFF. Based on the CDR3 plus reference TRBV7-7 and TRBJ2-1, the full variable domain is GAGVSQSPRYKVTKRGQDVTLRCDPISSHATLYWYQQALGQGPEFLTYFNYEAQPDKSGLPSDRFSAERPEGSISTLTIQRTEQRDSAMYRCASSLGQGLYNEQFFGPGTRLTVL.

Notes on this clonotype: A read error may explain this, as a much larger clone is one base away. The conserved phenylalanine or tryptophan normally closing the CDR3 is absent here, so this likely arose from a read error. V gene TRBV24-1 combines with J gene TRBJ2-3; tentatively, D is TRBD2 (6 bases). CDR1 is KGHDR and CDR2 is SFDVKD in the germline V gene. Trimming took 4 bases from V and 0 from J, leaving 13 bases between them. The CDR3 extends over 16 amino acids. The CDR3 region is CATSEASVISTDTQYS. For the CDR3, the DNA is TGTGCCACCAGTGAAGCTAGCGTGATCAGCACAGATACGCAGTATTCT.

This chain links TRBV20-1 with TRBJ2-3; 7 bases are shared with TRBD2. CDR1 is DFQATT, CDR2 SNEGSKA, per germline (reference sequence). The CDR3 is 15 residues long. V was clipped by 2 bases and J by 4 bases; unmatched bases: 9. The CDR3 loop reads CSARTSVRFPDTQYF. For the CDR3, the DNA is TGCAGTGCTAGAACTAGCGTTCGATTCCCAGATACGCAGTATTTT.

This clonotype was counted at least ten times. The chain combines TRBV10-3 with TRBJ1-4; weak D call: TRBD1 (6 bases). Germline V gene sequence: CDR1 ENHRY, CDR2 SYGVKD. Trimming shortened V by 0 bases and J by 7 bases, and 12 bases separated the two germline ends. The CDR3 contains 15 residues. Here the CDR3 reads CAISESGGRAEKLFF. DNA of the CDR3: TGTGCCATCAGTGAGTCAGGGGGGCGTGCTGAAAAACTGTTTTTT.

This clonotype was counted at least ten times. The chain is built from TRBV20-1 and TRBJ2-1, with no clear D. The ends were cut back, 4 bases at V and 8 bases at J, with 6 bases in the middle. The germline CDR1 and CDR2 sequences are DFQATT and SNEGSKA (reference sequence). This CDR3 region has 10 residues. The CDR3 loop is CSAIWDEQFF. Written as DNA, the CDR3 is TGCAGTGCTATCTGGGATGAGCAGTTCTTC.

This clonotype was counted ten times or more. The chain joins TRBV7-9 to TRBJ2-7; D ambiguous. V was pared by 5 bases and J by 2 bases, with 7 bases between. This CDR3 spans 12 amino acids. CDR1 SEHNR and CDR2 FQNEAQ come from the germline V gene (reference sequence). CDR3: CASSPVTYEQYF. The CDR3 bases are TGTGCCAGCAGCCCAGTGACCTACGAGCAGTACTTC.

The sample holds many counts of this clonotype. The V and J genes are TRBV5-1 and TRBJ2-2; the D is unclear. V dropped 3 bases and J dropped 2 bases, with 8 bases sitting between them. Germline-derived CDR1 and CDR2 are SGHRS and YFSETQ. CDR3 length equals 14 residues. The CDR3 DNA sequence: TGCGCCAGCAGCTGGCAGGATAACACCGGGGAGCTGTTTTTT. Translating it yields CASSWQDNTGELFF. The variable domain in full, completed from reference TRBV5-1 and TRBJ2-2, reads KAGVTQTPRYLIKTRGQQVTLSCSPISGHRSVSWYQQTPGQGLQFLFEYFSETQRNKGNFPGRFSGRQFSNSRSEMNVSTLELGDSALYLCASSWQDNTGELFFGEGSRLTVL.

This clonotype was found many times. The V gene is TRBV9, the J gene TRBJ2-1; 7 bases are a match to TRBD2. This CDR3 comprises 14 residues. V lost 4 bases and J lost 9; bases outside the gene matches: 10. Germline-derived CDR1 and CDR2 are SGDLS and YYNGEE. CDR3 nucleotides: TGTGCCAGCAGCTCGAAGGGAGGGTCGGGTGAGCAGTTCTTC. Translating it yields CASSSKGGSGEQFF.

This clonotype has ten or more counts. V gene TRBV6-5 combines with J gene TRBJ1-2; D is unclear. V dropped 7 bases and J dropped 3 bases, with 12 bases sitting between them. Germline values: CDR1 MNHEY, CDR2 SVGAGI. The CDR3 consists of 13 residues. Here the CDR3 reads CASKHRPHYGYTF. DNA for the CDR3: TGTGCCAGCAAGCACCGGCCGCACTATGGCTACACCTTC.

This clonotype was seen many times. The V gene is TRBV24-1, the J gene TRBJ2-1; a possible D gene is TRBD1 (6 bases). Between the trimmed V and J ends, which lost 4 bases and 2 bases, there was a span of 8 bases. Germline assignment: CDR1 KGHDR and CDR2 SFDVKD. The CDR3 covers 14 residues. The CDR3 sequence: CATSEQGAYNEQFF. The CDR3 DNA sequence: TGTGCCACCAGTGAACAGGGTGCCTACAATGAGCAGTTCTTC.

There are many counts of this clonotype. The chain recombines TRBV7-2 with TRBJ2-1, with TRBD2 matching 10 bases. The junction had 5 bases not matched to a gene; V was cut back by 2 bases and J by 7 bases. CDR3 length: 15 amino acids. Germline CDR1 SGHTA, CDR2 FQGNSA. CDR3 sequence (DNA): TGTGCCAGCAGCTTAAACAGCGGGAGGGGGAATGAGCAGTTCTTC. Its translation: CASSLNSGRGNEQFF.

This clonotype was observed many times. The chain employs TRBV6-2 or TRBV6-3 and TRBJ2-7, with TRBD2 matching over 11 bases. From germline, CDR1 is MNHEY and CDR2 SVGEGT. CDR3 length: 18 amino acids. V was pared by 8 bases and J by 4 bases, with 19 bases of the junction left unmatched. The CDR3 spells CASRAGTSGDGPFYEQYF. CDR3 in DNA: TGTGCCAGCCGGGCCGGGACTAGCGGAGACGGTCCGTTTTACGAGCAGTACTTC.

V and J are TRBV7-9 and TRBJ2-3; D gene unclear. Between the trimmed V and J ends, which lost 0 bases and 3 bases, there was a span of 7 bases. This CDR3 is 14 amino acids long. Per the germline V gene, CDR1 is SEHNR and CDR2 is FQNEAQ (reference sequence). The CDR3 loop reads CASSLAHPTDTQYF. The CDR3 DNA is TGTGCCAGCAGCTTAGCCCACCCGACAGATACGCAGTATTTT.

This clonotype was detected ten times or more. The chain couples TRBV7-2 to TRBJ2-3, with D uncertain. Germline V gene data show CDR1 as SGHTA and CDR2 as FQGNSA. With 5 bases removed from V and 1 base from J, the gap between germline ends came to 10 bases. This CDR3 has 14 residues. CDR3 amino acids: CASSGDFRTDTQYF. The CDR3 coding sequence is TGTGCCAGCAGCGGAGATTTTCGCACAGATACGCAGTATTTT.

This clonotype has ten or more counts. This chain connects TRBV29-1 to TRBJ2-7, with 10 bases aligning to TRBD2. The CDR3 extends over 17 amino acids. Germline trimming cut 0 bases from V and 0 bases from J; bases unmatched to any gene: 8. In germline, CDR1 is SQVTM, CDR2 ANQGSEA. This CDR3 reads CSVEDPGLAVLSYEQYF. The CDR3 nucleotides are TGCAGCGTTGAAGACCCTGGACTAGCGGTACTCTCCTACGAGCAGTACTTC.

Only a few counts were recorded for this clonotype. This chain connects TRBV19 to TRBJ2-1; TRBD1 matches 8 bases. CDR1 and CDR2 from the germline V gene are LNHDA and SQIVND (reference sequence). This CDR3 spans 18 amino acids. J gave up 10 bases and V 0 bases, and 17 bases lay outside the gene matches. The chain's CDR3 is CASSIEGPTGGPAREQFF. The CDR3 nucleotides are TGTGCCAGTAGTATAGAAGGCCCTACAGGGGGTCCCGCTAGAGAGCAGTTCTTC.